The clone carrying this T cell receptor (beta chain) was seen ten or more times. Its antigen is not identified. These data come from a study of response to subunit inactivated influenza vaccine. Study-wide results and limits: Researchers suggested that each seasonal influenza vaccination recruits few new T cells.

MiXCR, run by TCRdb on the RT-PCR reads, gives a single entry per CDR3 protein. The table shows around 480,000 distinct CDR3 sequences, with 15% to 20% occurring only once. CDR3 size: 12 residues. Germline-derived CDR1 and CDR2 are SGHAT and FQNNGV. Trimming shortened V by 4 bases and J by 7 bases, and 11 bases separated the two germline ends. The source was CD4+ T cells sorted from PBMCs, collected less than 25 months after vaccination. This chain connects TRBV11-2 to TRBJ2-7, with D perhaps TRBD1 or TRBD2 (5 bases each). The receptor was derived from a man aged 50 to 69 who received an inactivated influenza vaccine. This CDR3 reads CASSSTWGEQYF. Written as DNA, the CDR3 is TGTGCCAGCAGCTCAACTTGGGGGGAGCAGTACTTC. Complete variable domain (other parts from reference TRBV11-2 and TRBJ2-7): EAGVAQSPRYKIIEKRQSVAFWCNPISGHATLYWYQQILGQGPKLLIQFQNNGVVDDSQLPKDRFSAERLKGVDSTLKIQPAKLEDSAVYLCASSSTWGEQYFGPGTRLTVT.